A selection of T cell receptor beta chains follows, all from one sample in a study of regulatory T cells in long-lasting Graves disease. A single record per CDR3 protein comes from TCRdb applying MiXCR to the multiplex PCR reads. The data show just over 600,000 distinct CDR3 sequences, with 15% to 20% seen just once and 15% to 20% held by the top ten. Separately, the same data were catalogued under a study of T cells in Graves' hyperthyroidism and ophthalmopathy.

This specimen was peripheral blood mononuclear cells (PBMCs), taken at new diagnosis, from a patient treated with antithyroid drugs. The receptors originated from a woman in her twenties or thirties with Graves disease. Each CDR3 is given with its conserved first and last residue. D genes are given only for firm matches. Not all rows give a size; the values are once, few, many and, for expanded clones, a class.

j_gene	d_gene	abundance	v_gene	CDR3aa	CDR3nt
TRBJ1-1	.	.	TRBV10-2	CASTWDTLNTEAFF	TGCGCCAGCACCTGGGACACGCTGAACACTGAAGCTTTCTTT
TRBJ1-4	TRBD1	many	TRBV11-2	CASSLVVTGQKGEKLFF	TGTGCCAGCAGCTTAGTGGTGACAGGGCAAAAGGGGGAAAAACTGTTTTTT
TRBJ1-2	.	.	TRBV6-1	CASSEDGLGGYTF	TGTGCCAGCAGTGAAGACGGTCTAGGGGGCTACACCTTC
TRBJ2-7	.	.	TRBV29-1	CSVHIRGSSYEQYF	TGCAGCGTTCATATTCGGGGGAGCTCCTACGAGCAGTACTTC
TRBJ2-7	TRBD1	many	TRBV28	CAGRPAPGQGSYEQYF	TGTGCCGGCAGACCCGCACCGGGACAGGGATCCTACGAGCAGTACTTC
TRBJ1-1	.	many	TRBV3-1	CASSRRSLGRPEAFF	TGTGCCAGCAGCCGTCGAAGTCTGGGTCGCCCTGAAGCTTTCTTT
TRBJ2-3	.	many	TRBV7-9	CASSLRVRRADASTDTQYF	TGTGCCAGCAGCTTACGCGTACGACGGGCCGACGCTAGCACAGATACGCAGTATTTT
TRBJ2-1	.	many	TRBV7-2	CASRRRGDIPPDVNEQFF	TGTGCCAGCAGGCGCAGGGGAGATATACCTCCCGACGTGAATGAGCAGTTCTTC
TRBJ2-7	TRBD1	many	TRBV5-6	CASHRGGYEQYF	TGTGCCAGCCACAGGGGCGGTTACGAGCAGTACTTC
TRBJ2-3	TRBD1	few	TRBV9	CASSVDDRGHGTQYF	TGTGCCAGCAGCGTAGATGACAGGGGGCATGGTACGCAGTATTTT
TRBJ1-2	TRBD1	.	TRBV12-3/TRBV12-4	CTSSPLGQGNYGYTF	TGTACCAGCAGTCCTCTAGGACAGGGTAACTATGGCTACACCTTC
TRBJ2-1	.	few	TRBV20-1	CSADLYNEQFF	TGCAGTGCTGACCTATACAATGAGCAGTTCTTC
TRBJ2-5	.	many	TRBV10-3	CAIGLRGRAGVWTGETQYF	TGTGCCATCGGATTAAGGGGCCGTGCCGGGGTGTGGACCGGGGAGACCCAGTACTTC
TRBJ2-7	.	.	TRBV19	CASSMGGRRNEQYF	TGTGCCAGTAGTATGGGCGGGCGCCGAAACGAGCAGTACTTC
TRBJ1-2	TRBD1	many	TRBV28	CASSPLGQGLWGYTF	TGTGCCAGCAGTCCCTTGGGACAGGGGCTTTGGGGCTACACCTTC
TRBJ2-5	TRBD1	few	TRBV20-1	CSATKGDRGEPQETQYF	TGCAGTGCCACTAAGGGGGACAGGGGGGAACCTCAAGAGACCCAGTACTTC
TRBJ2-5	TRBD1	many	TRBV12-3/TRBV12-4	CASSKGQWGTQYF	TGTGCCAGCAGCAAGGGACAGTGGGGGACCCAGTACTTC
TRBJ2-2	.	.	TRBV6-5	CASSYASYTGELFF	TGTGCCAGCAGTTATGCCAGTTACACCGGGGAGCTGTTTTTT
TRBJ2-7	TRBD1	many	TRBV6-1	CASSPARTGAYEQYF	TGTGCCAGCAGCCCCGCCCGGACAGGAGCCTACGAGCAGTACTTC
TRBJ2-7	.	.	TRBV2	CASSAGRDASYEQYF	TGTGCCAGCAGTGCTGGACGGGACGCCTCCTACGAGCAGTACTTC
TRBJ2-1	TRBD2	few	TRBV18	CASSPYWTSGSGNEQFF	TGTGCCAGCTCACCGTACTGGACTAGCGGGAGCGGTAATGAGCAGTTCTTC
TRBJ1-6	.	many	TRBV28	CASSFLGGNSPLHF	TGTGCCAGCAGTTTTTTAGGGGGTAATTCACCCCTCCACTTT
TRBJ2-1	TRBD1	many	TRBV27	CASYQGALVTYNEQFF	TGTGCCAGCTACCAGGGGGCGCTAGTTACCTACAATGAGCAGTTCTTC
TRBJ2-1	.	few	TRBV7-2	CASSSQGLNEQFF	TGTGCCAGCAGCTCTCAAGGACTCAATGAGCAGTTCTTC
TRBJ2-1	.	many	TRBV7-8	CASSISSRSSYNEQFF	TGTGCCAGCAGCATCTCTAGCAGGAGCTCCTACAATGAGCAGTTCTTC
TRBJ1-2	.	.	TRBV30	CAWSREGPPDNYGYTF	TGTGCCTGGAGCCGTGAGGGTCCTCCAGACAACTATGGCTACACCTTC
TRBJ2-5	TRBD1	many	TRBV29-1	CSVMGQYQETQYF	TGCAGCGTCATGGGACAGTACCAAGAGACCCAGTACTTC
TRBJ2-1	TRBD2	many	TRBV28	CASSPRWEGNNEQFF	TGTGCCAGCAGCCCAAGGTGGGAGGGAAACAATGAGCAGTTCTTC
TRBJ2-3	.	many	TRBV7-9	CASSFGAGLRWDSTDTQYF	TGTGCCAGCAGCTTTGGGGCGGGACTCCGATGGGATAGCACAGATACGCAGTATTTT
TRBJ2-1	.	many	TRBV5-1	CASSLEAQSSYNEQFF	TGCGCCAGCAGCTTGGAGGCACAGAGCTCCTACAATGAGCAGTTCTTC
TRBJ2-3	.	.	TRBV3-1	CASSQDWGTDTQYF	TGTGCCAGCAGCCAAGATTGGGGGACAGATACGCAGTATTTT
TRBJ2-7	.	many	TRBV28	CASSYGGFYEQYF	TGTGCCAGCAGTTATGGGGGATTCTACGAGCAGTACTTC
TRBJ1-1	.	many	TRBV20-1	CSALDRNTEAFF	TGCAGTGCCTTGGACCGGAACACTGAAGCTTTCTTT
TRBJ2-1	.	.	TRBV5-1	CASRLAADPTGNEQFF	TGCGCCAGCAGGTTAGCGGCAGACCCAACAGGCAATGAGCAGTTCTTC
TRBJ2-1	.	few	TRBV12-3/TRBV12-4	CASSSDRGNEQFF	TGTGCCAGCAGTTCGGACCGGGGGAATGAGCAGTTCTTC
TRBJ2-7	.	.	TRBV6-9	CASSSDYRQYF	TGTGCCAGCAGTTCCGACTACCGGCAGTACTTC
TRBJ2-7	.	.	TRBV24-1	CATSGRGPPYEQYF	TGTGCCACCAGTGGACGGGGCCCCCCCTACGAGCAGTACTTC
TRBJ1-1	TRBD1	many	TRBV20-1	CSSKEGAMNTEAFF	TGCAGTTCGAAGGAGGGGGCGATGAACACTGAAGCTTTCTTT
TRBJ1-6	.	few	TRBV20-1	CSAREVGGLGNSPLHF	TGCAGTGCTAGAGAGGTGGGAGGGTTGGGCAATTCACCCCTCCACTTT
TRBJ2-5	TRBD1	many	TRBV15	CATSDGLDRETQYF	TGTGCCACCAGTGACGGTTTGGACAGGGAGACCCAGTACTTC
TRBJ2-3	TRBD2	.	TRBV3-1	CASSQGEREGSTDTQYF	TGTGCCAGCAGCCAAGGCGAGCGGGAGGGGAGCACAGATACGCAGTATTTT
TRBJ1-5	.	many	TRBV2	CASSVGVRTQPQHF	TGTGCCAGCAGTGTGGGGGTGAGGACTCAGCCCCAGCATTTT
TRBJ2-2	.	.	TRBV6-1	CASSPVGRDTGELFF	TGTGCCAGCAGTCCGGTGGGACGAGATACCGGGGAGCTGTTTTTT
TRBJ2-3	.	.	TRBV7-9	CASSLNSFSTDTQYF	TGTGCCAGCAGCTTAAACAGCTTTAGCACAGATACGCAGTATTTT
TRBJ2-2	.	many	TRBV7-2	CASSPTGRDTGELFF	TGTGCCAGCAGCCCGACGGGAAGAGACACCGGGGAGCTGTTTTTT
TRBJ2-7	.	many	TRBV5-1	CASRGEATPNYEQYF	TGCGCCAGCAGAGGGGAGGCCACCCCCAATTACGAGCAGTACTTC
TRBJ1-1	.	many	TRBV18	CASSRRDLRANTEAFF	TGTGCCAGCTCACGCCGGGACCTGAGGGCGAACACTGAAGCTTTCTTT
TRBJ1-1	.	many	TRBV15	CATSRDWDIEGTEAFF	TGTGCCACCAGCAGAGACTGGGACATCGAAGGCACTGAAGCTTTCTTT
TRBJ2-7	.	many	TRBV29-1	CSVSRTPTYEQYF	TGCAGCGTCAGCCGGACACCAACCTACGAGCAGTACTTC
TRBJ1-4	.	few	TRBV5-1	CASSSSLGAANEKLFF	TGCGCCAGCAGCTCGTCTCTTGGGGCGGCTAATGAAAAACTGTTTTTT
TRBJ2-6	TRBD1	few	TRBV7-3	CASSPRDRKSSGANVLTF	TGTGCCAGCAGCCCGAGGGACAGGAAGAGCTCTGGGGCCAACGTCCTGACTTTC
TRBJ2-3	TRBD2	many	TRBV7-2	CASSLHPGGPGDTQYF	TGTGCCAGCAGCTTACACCCGGGAGGGCCAGGGGATACGCAGTATTTT
TRBJ2-7	.	few	TRBV5-1	CASSPLGGNEQYF	TGCGCCAGCAGCCCGCTGGGTGGTAACGAGCAGTACTTC
TRBJ2-7	.	many	TRBV28	CASTGVPKYEQYF	TGTGCCAGCACAGGGGTCCCTAAGTACGAGCAGTACTTC
TRBJ1-2	.	many	TRBV20-1	CSARDYNWGAGGYGYTF	TGCAGTGCTAGAGATTATAATTGGGGGGCTGGGGGCTATGGCTACACCTTC
TRBJ2-3	.	few	TRBV20-1	CSARSPQPGRTDTQYF	TGCAGTGCTAGATCCCCTCAGCCGGGGCGCACAGATACGCAGTATTTT